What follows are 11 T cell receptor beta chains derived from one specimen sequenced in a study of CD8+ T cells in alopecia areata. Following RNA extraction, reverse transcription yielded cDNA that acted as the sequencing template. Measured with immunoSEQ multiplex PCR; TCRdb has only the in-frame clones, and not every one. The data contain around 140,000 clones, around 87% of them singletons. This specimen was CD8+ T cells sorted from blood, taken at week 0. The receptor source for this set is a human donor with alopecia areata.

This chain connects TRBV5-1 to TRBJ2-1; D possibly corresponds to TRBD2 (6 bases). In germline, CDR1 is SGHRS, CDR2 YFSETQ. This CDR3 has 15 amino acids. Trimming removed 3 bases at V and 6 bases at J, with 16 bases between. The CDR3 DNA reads TGCGCCAGCAGCTGGTCCGGGGGACCCGTCAATGAGCAGTTCTTC. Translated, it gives CASSWSGGPVNEQFF.

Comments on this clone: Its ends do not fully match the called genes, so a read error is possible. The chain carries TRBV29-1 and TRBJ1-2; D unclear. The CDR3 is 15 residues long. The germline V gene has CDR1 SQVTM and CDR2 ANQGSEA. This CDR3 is CSVEDQDRAFYSYTF. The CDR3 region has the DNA TGCAGCGTTGAAGATCAAGACCGGGCCTTCTATAGCTACACCTTC.

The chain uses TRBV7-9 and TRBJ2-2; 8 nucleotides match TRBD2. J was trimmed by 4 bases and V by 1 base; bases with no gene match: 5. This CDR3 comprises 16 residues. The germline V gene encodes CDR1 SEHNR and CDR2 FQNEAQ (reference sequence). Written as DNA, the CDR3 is TGTGCCAGCAGCTTAGTCGGGGGGGCGCCCACCGGGGAGCTGTTTTTT. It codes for CASSLVGGAPTGELFF. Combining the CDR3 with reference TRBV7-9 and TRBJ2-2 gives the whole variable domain DTGVSQNPRHKITKRGQNVTFRCDPISEHNRLYWYRQTLGQGPEFLTYFQNEAQLEKSRLLSDRFSAERPKGSFSTLEIQRTEQGDSAMYLCASSLVGGAPTGELFFGEGSRLTVL.

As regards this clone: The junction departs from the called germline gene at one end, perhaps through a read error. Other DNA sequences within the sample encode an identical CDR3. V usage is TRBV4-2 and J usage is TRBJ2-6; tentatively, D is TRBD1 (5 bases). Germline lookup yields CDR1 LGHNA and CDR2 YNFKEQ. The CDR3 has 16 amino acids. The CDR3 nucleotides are TGTGCCAGCAGCCAAGATAGGTCCTCTGGGGCCAACGTCCTGACCTTC. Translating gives CASSQDRSSGANVLTF.

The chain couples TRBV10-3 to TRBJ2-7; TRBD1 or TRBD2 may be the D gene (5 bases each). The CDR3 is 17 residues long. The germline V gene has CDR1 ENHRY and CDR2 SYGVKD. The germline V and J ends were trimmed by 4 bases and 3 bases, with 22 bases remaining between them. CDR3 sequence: CAISGTPGTDDLYEQYF. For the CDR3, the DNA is TGTGCCATCAGTGGAACCCCCGGGACGGACGACCTCTACGAGCAGTACTTC.

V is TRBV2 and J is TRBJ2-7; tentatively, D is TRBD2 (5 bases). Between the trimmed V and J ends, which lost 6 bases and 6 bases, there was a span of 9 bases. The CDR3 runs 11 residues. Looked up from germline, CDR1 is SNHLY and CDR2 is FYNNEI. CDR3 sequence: CASRADPEQYF. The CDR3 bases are TGTGCCAGCAGAGCGGACCCCGAGCAGTACTTC.

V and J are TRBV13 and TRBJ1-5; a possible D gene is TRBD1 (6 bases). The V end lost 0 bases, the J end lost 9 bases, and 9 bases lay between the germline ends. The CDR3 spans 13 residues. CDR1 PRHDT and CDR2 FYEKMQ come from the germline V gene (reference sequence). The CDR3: CASSLGKGGPQHF. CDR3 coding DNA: TGTGCCAGCAGCTTAGGCAAAGGGGGGCCCCAGCATTTT.

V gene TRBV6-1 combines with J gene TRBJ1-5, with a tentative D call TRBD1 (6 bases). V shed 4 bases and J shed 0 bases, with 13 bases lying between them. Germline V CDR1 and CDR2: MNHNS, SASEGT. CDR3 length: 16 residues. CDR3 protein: CASSAGTGHSNQPQHF. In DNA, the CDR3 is TGTGCCAGCAGTGCGGGGACGGGACATAGCAATCAGCCCCAGCATTTT.

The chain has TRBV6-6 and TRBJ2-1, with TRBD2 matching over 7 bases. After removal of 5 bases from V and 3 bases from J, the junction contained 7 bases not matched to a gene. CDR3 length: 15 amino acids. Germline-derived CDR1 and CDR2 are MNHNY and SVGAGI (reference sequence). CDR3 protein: CASSLMGEGYNEQFF. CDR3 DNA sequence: TGTGCCAGCAGTCTTATGGGGGAGGGCTACAATGAGCAGTTCTTC.

The DNA of the CDR3 is TGTGCCAGCAGAATGGACAGAAGTGGGGAGACCCAGTACTTC. Translation: CASRMDRSGETQYF. The chain links TRBV4-2 to TRBJ2-5; TRBD1 is a possible D gene (6 bases). The CDR3 is 14 residues long. The germline V gene has CDR1 LGHNA and CDR2 YNFKEQ. Trimming cost V 6 bases and J 5 bases, with 16 bases left between them.

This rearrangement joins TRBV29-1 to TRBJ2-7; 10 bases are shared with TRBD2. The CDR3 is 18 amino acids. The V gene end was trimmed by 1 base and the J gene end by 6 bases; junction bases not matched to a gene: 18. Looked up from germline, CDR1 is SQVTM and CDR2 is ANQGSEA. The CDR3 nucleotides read TGCAGCGTTGAAGGTGCAACGGCCACTAGCGGGATCGTCTCCGAGCAGTACTTC. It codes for CSVEGATATSGIVSEQYF.